The 2 T cell receptor beta chains presented below share a single source sample, sequenced in a study of blood T cell repertoires in COVID-19. Using immunoSEQ multiplex PCR, the repertoire was profiled, and TCRdb retains in-frame clones only, with some absent. The sample holds about 74,000 clones, 70% to 80% seen once. The sequencing sample was made of peripheral blood. Every receptor here comes from a man aged 70 or older with acute or convalescent COVID-19.

The V gene is TRBV5-1, the J gene TRBJ2-7, with D tentatively TRBD1 (6 bases). V was pared by 4 bases and J by 0 bases, with 14 bases between. Germline V lookup: CDR1 SGHRS, CDR2 YFSETQ. This CDR3 has 15 residues. The CDR3 bases are TGCGCCAGCAGCCCTCGACAGGCAAGCTCCTACGAGCAGTACTTC. Protein product: CASSPRQASSYEQYF.

In this sample, this clone turned up many times. The chain is built from TRBV4-3 and TRBJ2-7; 9 bases match TRBD1. Trimming removed 0 bases from V and 3 bases from J; junction bases left unmatched: 3. CDR3 length equals 15 residues. The germline V gene encodes CDR1 LGHNA and CDR2 YSLEER. The CDR3 spells CASSQDSGQGYEQYF. The CDR3 coding sequence is TGCGCCAGCAGCCAAGATTCGGGACAGGGCTACGAGCAGTACTTC.